Listed below are T cell receptor beta chains from one sample, sequenced in a study of blood T cell repertoires in COVID-19. Profiled with immunoSEQ multiplex PCR; TCRdb holds only in-frame clones, not every one. This sample has 50,000 to 75,000 clones; around nine tenths occur once, and the top ten carry roughly 1.5%. The sample consisted of peripheral blood. All receptors derive from a man in his sixties with acute or convalescent COVID-19. The CDR3 runs from the conserved cysteine through the conserved F or W. The order of the fields is clone size, V gene, D gene, J gene, CDR3 protein, CDR3 DNA. D genes are given only for firm matches. Size is stated for part of the rows, as once, few or many counts, or as a class when the clone is expanded.

>NA|TRBV5-1|NA|TRBJ2-1
CASSLRGIYNEQFF
TGCGCCAGCAGCTTGCGGGGAATCTACAATGAGCAGTTCTTC
>NA|TRBV6-5|NA|TRBJ1-2
CASSLATGASRGYTF
TGTGCCAGCAGTTTAGCGACAGGAGCTTCTCGGGGCTACACCTTC
>NA|TRBV29-1|NA|TRBJ2-3
CSVEDRPGGSDTQYF
TGCAGCGTTGAAGATCGGCCAGGGGGGTCAGATACGCAGTATTTT
>NA|TRBV29-1|TRBD1|TRBJ1-1
CSVEWTGNMNTEAFF
TGCAGCGTTGAATGGACAGGGAATATGAACACTGAAGCTTTCTTT
>NA|TRBV19|TRBD1|TRBJ2-7
CATWTGVEQYF
TGTGCCACCTGGACAGGGGTCGAGCAGTACTTC
>NA|TRBV14|NA|TRBJ2-2
CASSQARVGELFF
TGTGCCAGCAGCCAAGCAAGAGTGGGGGAGCTGTTTTTT
>NA|TRBV6-5|TRBD1|TRBJ1-6
CASSYSQGSSAPLHF
TGTGCCAGCAGTTACTCACAGGGGAGTTCGGCACCCCTCCACTTT
>NA|TRBV6-1|NA|TRBJ2-7
CASSEIGGSYEQYF
TGTGCCAGCAGTGAAATAGGGGGCTCCTACGAGCAGTACTTC
>NA|TRBV28|TRBD1|TRBJ2-3
CASSMTGITDTQYF
TGTGCCAGCAGTATGACAGGGATCACAGATACGCAGTATTTT
>NA|TRBV5-6|TRBD1|TRBJ1-5
CASSLEGTGAQPQHF
TGTGCCAGCAGCTTGGAGGGGACAGGGGCTCAGCCCCAGCATTTT
>few|TRBV19|TRBD1|TRBJ2-6
CASSKIGQGASGANVLTF
TGTGCCAGTAGCAAGATCGGACAGGGGGCCTCTGGGGCCAACGTCCTGACTTTC
>NA|TRBV7-8|TRBD1|TRBJ1-1
CASMTGQGWPEAFF
TGTGCCAGCATGACAGGACAGGGATGGCCTGAAGCTTTCTTT
>NA|TRBV30|TRBD1|TRBJ1-4
CAWSGRGRRPGTLNEKLFF
TGTGCCTGGAGTGGCAGGGGGCGCCGTCCAGGGACCCTAAATGAAAAACTGTTTTTT
>NA|TRBV27|TRBD1|TRBJ2-7
CASSGIGTGVTYEQYF
TGTGCCAGCAGCGGGATAGGGACAGGGGTAACCTACGAGCAGTACTTC
>NA|TRBV5-1|TRBD2|TRBJ2-3
CASSPRPLIAGGLTDTQYF
TGCGCCAGCAGCCCACGTCCCCTTATAGCGGGGGGGTTAACAGATACGCAGTATTTT
>NA|TRBV5-1|NA|TRBJ1-1
CASMEGSRSHTEAFF
TGCGCCAGCATGGAGGGGTCGAGATCTCACACTGAAGCTTTCTTT
>NA|TRBV6-6|NA|TRBJ1-6
CASRQWTENSPLHF
TGTGCCAGCAGACAATGGACAGAGAATTCACCCCTCCACTTT
>NA|TRBV19|NA|TRBJ1-5
CASHDSFNQPQHF
TGTGCCAGCCATGACAGTTTCAATCAGCCCCAGCATTTT
>NA|TRBV30|NA|TRBJ2-3
CAWSVGLAPSDTQYF
TGTGCCTGGAGTGTAGGGCTAGCGCCCTCAGATACGCAGTATTTT
>NA|TRBV27|TRBD1|TRBJ1-2
CASSFGTGQGRYGYTF
TGTGCCAGCAGTTTCGGGACAGGCCAAGGACGGTATGGCTACACCTTC
>once|TRBV18|TRBD1|TRBJ2-5
CASSPWTGPQETQYF
TGTGCCAGCTCACCATGGACAGGACCTCAAGAGACCCAGTACTTC
>NA|TRBV2|NA|TRBJ1-3
CASSESGLSGNTIYF
TGTGCCAGCAGTGAGAGTGGTCTCTCTGGAAACACCATATATTTT
>NA|TRBV11-3|TRBD1|TRBJ2-7
CASSRDSYEQYF
TGTGCCAGCAGCCGGGACAGTTACGAGCAGTACTTC
>NA|TRBV6-5|NA|TRBJ1-1
CASTPKPGGTEAFF
TGTGCCAGCACCCCTAAACCGGGGGGCACTGAAGCTTTCTTT
>once|TRBV5-4|NA|TRBJ1-1
CASSRRALQGRNTEAFF
TGTGCCAGCAGCAGGCGGGCGCTACAGGGTCGGAACACTGAAGCTTTCTTT
>once|TRBV6-5|NA|TRBJ1-6
CASSYSSRGESPLHF
TGTGCCAGCAGTTACTCGAGCAGGGGAGAATCACCCCTCCACTTT